The following is a T cell receptor beta chain sequence with its context. Methods used by the authors: Estimated nucleated cell counts came from reference gene primer amplification. The protocol was immunoSEQ multiplex PCR, while the TCRdb copy is restricted to in-frame clones and leaves out a portion. The V and J calls and clone size come from that table; D and trimming were worked out from the DNA. This sample yields 200,000 to 250,000 clones, of which about 85% are seen a single time; roughly 4.6% belongs to the top ten. This sample is part of a study of blood T cell repertoires in COVID-19. Study information: Whether acute or convalescent, the COVID-19 samples came from the United States, Italy and Spain.

Germline loops: CDR1 SGHDN, CDR2 FVKESK. There are 15 residues in the CDR3. V was cut by 1 base and J by 6 bases, with 15 bases left in between. The specimen sequenced was peripheral blood. The rearrangement joins TRBV14 to TRBJ1-1, with a tentative D call TRBD1 (6 bases). The TCR comes from an older woman who had recovered from COVID-19. The CDR3 sequence is CASSQVGGGVAEAFF. The DNA for the CDR3 is TGTGCCAGCAGCCAAGTTGGGGGGGGCGTCGCTGAAGCTTTCTTT.